The clone carrying this T cell receptor (beta chain) was picked up a small number of times. The antigen is unknown. Amplification yielded TCR beta CDR3 regions, with RNA transcripts as the source. Primed by the HTBI set, a first-round RT-PCR was run on the TCR CDR3. One entry per CDR3 protein, called by TCRdb with MiXCR from the multiplex PCR reads. The table records roughly 660,000 distinct CDR3 sequences, 15% to 20% of them present only once. This record comes from a study of T cells in Graves' hyperthyroidism and ophthalmopathy. Study-level points and caveats: A 13 V-J signature model discriminated ophthalmopathy versus stable hyperthyroidism.

Trimming stripped 8 bases from V and 5 bases from J, with 16 bases between. CDR1 and CDR2 (germline): SNHLY, FYNNEI. This CDR3 contains 14 residues. Researchers barred patients who had uncontrolled infection, other autoimmune disease, pregnancy or lactation. The rearrangement joins TRBV2 to TRBJ2-1, with unresolved D. The specimen was blood. The sequence was collected from a man aged 45-65 years with Graves' hyperthyroidism. CDR3 amino acids: CASVVPSRHNEQFF. The DNA for the CDR3 is TGTGCCAGCGTTGTTCCCTCCCGTCACAATGAGCAGTTCTTC. The full variable domain, in which reference TRBV2 and TRBJ2-1 provide the parts outside the CDR3, is EPEVTQTPSHQVTQMGQEVILRCVPISNHLYFYWYRQILGQKVEFLVSFYNNEISEKSEIFDDQFSVERPDGSNFTLKIRSTKLEDSAMYFCASVVPSRHNEQFFGPGTRLTVL.